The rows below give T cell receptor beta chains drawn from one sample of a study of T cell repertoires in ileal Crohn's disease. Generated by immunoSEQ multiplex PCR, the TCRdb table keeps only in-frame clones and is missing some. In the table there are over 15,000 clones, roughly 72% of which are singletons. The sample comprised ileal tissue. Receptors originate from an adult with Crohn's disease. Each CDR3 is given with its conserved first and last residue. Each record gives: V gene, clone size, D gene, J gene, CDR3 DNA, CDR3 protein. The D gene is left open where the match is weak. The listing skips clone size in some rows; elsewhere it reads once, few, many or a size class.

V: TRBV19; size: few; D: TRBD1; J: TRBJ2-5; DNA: TGTGCCAGTAGTATGGGACAGGGTGGGGAGACCCAGTACTTC; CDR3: CASSMGQGGETQYF
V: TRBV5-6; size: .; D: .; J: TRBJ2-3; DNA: TGTGCCAGCAGCTTTCGTAATCTAGGCACTGGTACGCAGTATTTT; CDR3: CASSFRNLGTGTQYF
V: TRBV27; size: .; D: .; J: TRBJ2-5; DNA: TGTGCCAGCAGTTTAGGGGCTAGTGGCGAGACCCAGTACTTC; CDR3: CASSLGASGETQYF
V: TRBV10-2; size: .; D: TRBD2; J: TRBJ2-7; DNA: TGCGCCAGCAGGCTAGCGGGGTGGTCCGAGCAGTACTTC; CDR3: CASRLAGWSEQYF
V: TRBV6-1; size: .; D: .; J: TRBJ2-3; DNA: TGTGCCAGCAGCTTACAGAGTTCTAGCACAGATACGCAGTATTTT; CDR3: CASSLQSSSTDTQYF
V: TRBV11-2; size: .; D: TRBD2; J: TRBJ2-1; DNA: TGTGCCAGCAGCTTAGATGGGGTTGGCGGGAGGGGTGAGCAGTTCTTC; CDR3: CASSLDGVGGRGEQFF
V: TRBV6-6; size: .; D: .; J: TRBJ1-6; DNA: TGTGCCAGCACCAGGACATCTTTACCCAATTCACCCCTCCACTTT; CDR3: CASTRTSLPNSPLHF
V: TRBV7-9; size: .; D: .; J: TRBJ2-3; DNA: TGTGCCGAGACAGTGAATGGGGATACGCAGTATTTT; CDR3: CAETVNGDTQYF
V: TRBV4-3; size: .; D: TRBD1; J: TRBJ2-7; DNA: TGCGCCAGCAGCCAGGGACAGGGTTTGCCGGGAGAGCAGTACTTC; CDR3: CASSQGQGLPGEQYF
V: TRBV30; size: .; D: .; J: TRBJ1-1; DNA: TGTGCCTGGAGTGTCAAAGCAGTGCTAGCTGAAGCTTTCTTT; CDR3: CAWSVKAVLAEAFF
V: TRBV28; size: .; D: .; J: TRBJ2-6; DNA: TGTGCCAGCAGCCTTTACTTTACTGGGGCCAACGTCCTGACTTTC; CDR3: CASSLYFTGANVLTF
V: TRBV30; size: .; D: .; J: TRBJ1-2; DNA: TGTGCCTGGAAAATAAATGGCTACACCTTC; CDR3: CAWKINGYTF
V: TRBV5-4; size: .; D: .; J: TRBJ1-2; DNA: TGTGCCAGCAGCTTTGCAGCTAAGGGAGCTAACTATGGCTACACCTTC; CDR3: CASSFAAKGANYGYTF
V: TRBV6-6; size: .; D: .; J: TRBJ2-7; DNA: TGTGCCAGCAGTTACTCTAGGGGCTCCTACGAGCAGTACTTC; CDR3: CASSYSRGSYEQYF
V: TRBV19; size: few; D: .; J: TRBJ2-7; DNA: TGTGCCAGTAGTATAGATGAGGCCAGAGGAGTGTACGAGCAGTACTTC; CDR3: CASSIDEARGVYEQYF
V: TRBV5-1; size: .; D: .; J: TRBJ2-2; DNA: TGCGCCAGCAGCTTGGATGGCGGGACTGCCGGGGAGCTGTTTTTT; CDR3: CASSLDGGTAGELFF
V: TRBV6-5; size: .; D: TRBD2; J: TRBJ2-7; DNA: TGTGCCAGCAGTTCAGGCGGGGGTTATTCCTACGAGCAGTACTTC; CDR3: CASSSGGGYSYEQYF
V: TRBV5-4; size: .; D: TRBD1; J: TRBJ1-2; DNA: TGTGCCAGCAGCTTGCCGGGACAGGGAGGCTATGGCTACACCTTC; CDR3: CASSLPGQGGYGYTF
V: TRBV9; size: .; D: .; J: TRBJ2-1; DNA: TGTGCCAGCAGCGTAGAAACCACACCACGTTCCTACAATGAGCAGTTCTTC; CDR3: CASSVETTPRSYNEQFF
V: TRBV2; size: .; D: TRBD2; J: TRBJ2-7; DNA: TGTGCCAGCAGACAACACGTAAATAGCGGGCCCTCCTACGAGCAGTACTTC; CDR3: CASRQHVNSGPSYEQYF
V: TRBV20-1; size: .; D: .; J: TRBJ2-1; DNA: TGCAGTGCAAAGGACTACGACGAGCAGTTCTTC; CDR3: CSAKDYDEQFF
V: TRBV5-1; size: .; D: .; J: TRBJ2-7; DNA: TGCGCCAGCAGCTTAAAGGGGGGGGGAATTGCCTCCTACGAGCAGTACTTC; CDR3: CASSLKGGGIASYEQYF
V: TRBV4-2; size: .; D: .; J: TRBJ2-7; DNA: TGTGCCAGCAGCCCAGGCCACGAGCAGTACTTC; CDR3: CASSPGHEQYF
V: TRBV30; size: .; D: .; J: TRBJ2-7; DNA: TGTGCCTGGAGTGCTCCCCCAACTAGTAGGTCCCGCGAGCAGTACTTC; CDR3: CAWSAPPTSRSREQYF
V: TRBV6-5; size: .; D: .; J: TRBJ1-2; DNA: TGTGCCAGCAGTTCCCCCCGGGGGGGGGTATATGGCTACACCTTC; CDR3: CASSSPRGGVYGYTF
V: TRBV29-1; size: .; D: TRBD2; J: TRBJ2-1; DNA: TGCAGCGTTGACCTAGCGGGAGCGACCCATGAGCAGTTCTTC; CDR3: CSVDLAGATHEQFF
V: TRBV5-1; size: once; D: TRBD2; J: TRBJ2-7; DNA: TGCGCCAGCAGCTTGGTTGGGGGGGGCTCCTACGAGCAGTACTTC; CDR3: CASSLVGGGSYEQYF
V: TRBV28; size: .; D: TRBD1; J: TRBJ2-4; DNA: TGTGCCAGCAGTACCCGTGGGACAGGGGTTTCTTTTGCGCGAGTTGAATTAGCCAAAAACATTCAGTACTTC; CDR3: CASSTRGTGVSFARVELAKNIQYF
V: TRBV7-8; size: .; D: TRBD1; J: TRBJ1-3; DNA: TGTGCCAGCAGCCCCCGACAGGGGAGTATTTTTAACACCATATATTTT; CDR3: CASSPRQGSIFNTIYF
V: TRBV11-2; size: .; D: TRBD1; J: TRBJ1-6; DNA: TGTGCCAGCAGCTTAGCCGGGACAGGGTTTTATAATTCACCCCTCCACTTT; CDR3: CASSLAGTGFYNSPLHF
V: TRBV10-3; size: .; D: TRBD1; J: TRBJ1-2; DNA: TGTGCCATCAGCCCTGGACAGGGTACTTCTAACTATGGCTACACCTTC; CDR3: CAISPGQGTSNYGYTF
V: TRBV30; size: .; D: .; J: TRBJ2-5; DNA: TGTGCCTGGGGGGAAGGGGAAGAGACCCAGTACTTC; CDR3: CAWGEGEETQYF
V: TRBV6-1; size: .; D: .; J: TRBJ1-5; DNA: TGTGCCAGCAGTGAACAACCCGGAGGGGCCCAGCATTTT; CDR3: CASSEQPGGAQHF
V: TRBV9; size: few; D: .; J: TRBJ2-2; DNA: TGTGCCAGCAGCGTAGTGGCAGGTCAGACCGGGGAGCTGTTTTTT; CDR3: CASSVVAGQTGELFF
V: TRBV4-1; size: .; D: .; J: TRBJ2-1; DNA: TGCGCCAGCAGCCCACTTACTTTACGGGACAAAAACAATGAGCAGTTCTTC; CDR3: CASSPLTLRDKNNEQFF
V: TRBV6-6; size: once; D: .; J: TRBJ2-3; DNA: TGTGCCAGCAGTCAGGGGCCTAGCCAAACAGATACGCAGTATTTT; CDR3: CASSQGPSQTDTQYF
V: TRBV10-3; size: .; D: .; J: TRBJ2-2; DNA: TGTGCCACACGTTTGGCTTCTCGGGACACCGGGGAGCTGTTTTTT; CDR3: CATRLASRDTGELFF
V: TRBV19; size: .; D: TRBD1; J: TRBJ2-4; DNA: TGTGCCAGTAGTAGTTTTCAGGGGGATGTAGGAAACATTCAGTACTTC; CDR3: CASSSFQGDVGNIQYF
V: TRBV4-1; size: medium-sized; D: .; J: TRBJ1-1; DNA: TGCGCCAGCAGCGTTGTGGAGGGCTCGGCTGAAGCTTTCTTT; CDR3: CASSVVEGSAEAFF
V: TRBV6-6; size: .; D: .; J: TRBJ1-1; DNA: TGTGCCAGCACCCACCTAGCTGAAGCTTTCTTT; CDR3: CASTHLAEAFF
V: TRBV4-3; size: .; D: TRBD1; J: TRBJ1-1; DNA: TGCGCCAGCAGCCAACGGACAGGGGGTACTGAAGCTTTCTTT; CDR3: CASSQRTGGTEAFF
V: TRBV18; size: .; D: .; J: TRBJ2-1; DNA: TGTGCCAGCTCACAGGTCTATGCATCCAACAGCTACAATGAGCAGTTCTTC; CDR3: CASSQVYASNSYNEQFF
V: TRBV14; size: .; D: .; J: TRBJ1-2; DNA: TGTGCCAGCAGCCAAGAAGGACACCGCTATGGCTACACCTTC; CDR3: CASSQEGHRYGYTF